What follows are 19 T cell receptor beta chains derived from one specimen sequenced in a study of T cell responses to AZD1222 COVID-19 vaccine (dated by TCRdb to 2020 to 2022). The sample's time point label, decoded: about 28 days (+/-7) after the second vaccine dose. Library method: the immunoSEQ multiplex PCR assay. TCRdb took this table from immuneACCESS and kept in-frame rearrangements with V and J called. Such tables lack part of the clones; where checked against another copy, unresolved V genes explain under half of the gap, and the rest is unexplained. This sample lists 55,000 to 80,000 clones; roughly nine tenths were detected once. Over 25% of the sample is taken by the ten largest. The sequencing here drew on peripheral blood, taken 28 days after the second AZD1222 dose. All receptors come from an adult who received the AZD1222 COVID-19 vaccine.

This chain joins TRBV9 and TRBJ2-7; D might be TRBD2 (5 bases). Trimming cost V 0 bases and J 2 bases, with 9 bases left between them. Germline CDR1 is SGDLS and CDR2 is YYNGEE. The CDR3 runs 14 residues. The CDR3 region has the DNA TGTGCCAGCAGCGTAGGTACTAGACCCTACGAGCAGTACTTC. Protein: CASSVGTRPYEQYF.

The chain couples TRBV7-2 to TRBJ1-2, with TRBD1 matching over 9 bases. CDR1 SGHTA and CDR2 FQGNSA come from the germline V gene. V shed 3 bases, J shed 6 bases, and the junction held 5 bases outside the gene matches. The CDR3 is made up of 14 amino acids. Written as DNA, the CDR3 is TGTGCCAGCAGCTTTCACAGGGGGCGGGATGGCTACACCTTC. This sequence encodes CASSFHRGRDGYTF.

This CDR3 reads CASSYSSGGTYEQYF. For the CDR3, the DNA is TGTGCCAGCAGTTACTCTAGCGGGGGGACCTACGAGCAGTACTTC. This chain connects TRBV6-5 to TRBJ2-7; 10 bases map to TRBD2. The length of the CDR3 is 15 residues. Per germline, CDR1 MNHEY and CDR2 SVGAGI. J lost 2 bases, V lost 0 bases, and 1 base had no gene match.

The chain joins TRBV12-3 or TRBV12-4 to TRBJ2-1, with D maybe TRBD2 (6 bases). There are 12 residues in the CDR3. Trimming pared 5 bases from V and 10 bases from J, leaving 12 bases between. This CDR3 is CASSNLGGEQFF. CDR3 coding DNA: TGTGCCAGCAGTAATCTCGGAGGGGAGCAGTTCTTC.

The gene calls are TRBV18 and TRBJ2-5; possible D gene TRBD1, 6 bases. Trimming left V 2 bases short and J 5 bases short, with 9 bases between. This CDR3 spans 13 amino acids. CDR1 and CDR2 (germline): KGHSH, LQKENI. The CDR3 sequence is CASSPGQLETQYF. CDR3 sequence (DNA): TGTGCCAGCTCACCAGGACAGTTGGAGACCCAGTACTTC.

The chain uses TRBV5-1 and TRBJ2-5; no definite D call. The V gene lost 1 base and the J gene lost 1 base, with 14 bases spanning the gap. This CDR3 has 16 residues. Germline V gene sequence: CDR1 SGHRS, CDR2 YFSETQ. The CDR3 bases are TGCGCCAGCAGCTTGAGTGGCGATGCCCTCCAAGAGACCCAGTACTTC. As protein: CASSLSGDALQETQYF.

The J gene is TRBJ2-6, the V gene TRBV19; a weak D match, TRBD2 (6 bases). Trimming took off 9 bases at V and 4 bases at J, with 19 bases between the two ends. Germline CDR1 is LNHDA and CDR2 is SQIVND (reference sequence). The CDR3 is 16 residues long. The CDR3 sequence is CASESFGGTGANVLTF. In nucleotides, the CDR3 is TGTGCCAGCGAGTCTTTTGGAGGGACCGGGGCCAACGTCCTGACTTTC.

This clone is a singleton in its sample. The rearrangement uses TRBV29-1 and TRBJ1-2, with no clear D. Trimming removed 7 bases at V and 2 bases at J, with 14 bases between. CDR3 length: 13 residues. Germline V gene sequence: CDR1 SQVTM, CDR2 ANQGSEA. CDR3 protein: CSGMTDLNYGYTF. Here the CDR3 DNA reads TGCAGCGGGATGACGGATCTGAACTATGGCTACACCTTC.

The chain links TRBV12-5 to TRBJ2-2, with 8 bases identical to TRBD1. Looked up from germline, CDR1 is LGHNT and CDR2 is FRNRAP. There are 16 residues in the CDR3. Trimming at V came to 2 bases and at J to 6 bases, leaving 8 bases not matched to a gene. The DNA for the CDR3 is TGTGCTAGTGGTTTGAACCCAGGGGGCAGGTCCGGGGAGCTGTTTTTT. Its protein is CASGLNPGGRSGELFF.

The chain combines TRBV14 with TRBJ1-5; TRBD1 matches at 10 bases. This CDR3 has 21 residues. The germline gives CDR1 SGHDN, CDR2 FVKESK. The junction had 16 bases not matched to a gene; V was cut back by 2 bases and J by 0 bases. The CDR3 loop is CASSQRVLRTGGEHSNQPQHF. CDR3 sequence (DNA): TGTGCCAGCAGCCAAAGAGTTCTTAGGACAGGGGGTGAGCATAGCAATCAGCCCCAGCATTTT.

The chain has TRBV27 and TRBJ1-5; D unclear. CDR3 size: 14 residues. Germline values: CDR1 MNHEY, CDR2 SMNVEV (reference sequence). V was cut by 9 bases and J by 3 bases, with 15 bases left in between. This chain's CDR3 is CASWAGRDNQPQHF. CDR3 DNA sequence: TGTGCCAGTTGGGCCGGCCGGGACAATCAGCCCCAGCATTTT.

Turning to this clone: Within the sample, other DNA sequences also encode this same CDR3. The CDR3 sequence: CSVGRGAGGTEAFF. CDR3 nucleotide sequence: TGCAGCGTGGGTAGGGGGGCAGGGGGCACTGAAGCTTTCTTT. J is TRBJ1-1 and V is TRBV29-1; 7 bases map to TRBD1. The germline gives CDR1 SQVTM, CDR2 ANQGSEA. Trimming took 6 bases from V and 4 from J; bases not matched to a gene: 11. The CDR3 loop spans 14 amino acids.

The rearrangement uses TRBV10-3 and TRBJ1-3; D may be TRBD1 (6 bases). CDR1 is ENHRY and CDR2 is SYGVKD in the germline V gene. The CDR3 is made up of 13 amino acids. Trimming shortened V by 10 bases and J by 0 bases, and 10 bases separated the two germline ends. This CDR3 reads CANQGSSGNTIYF. The CDR3 DNA sequence: TGTGCCAACCAGGGGAGCTCTGGAAACACCATATATTTT.

The genes are TRBV29-1 and TRBJ1-2; D remains ambiguous. Trimming removed 4 bases at V and 3 bases at J, with 9 bases between. CDR1 is SQVTM and CDR2 is ANQGSEA in the germline V gene. This CDR3 region has 12 residues. The DNA of the CDR3 is TGCAGCGTTGGATCCGAACACTATGGCTACACCTTC. Translating it yields CSVGSEHYGYTF.

This chain uses TRBV29-1 with TRBJ2-1; 7 bases are a match to TRBD1. Per the germline V gene, CDR1 is SQVTM and CDR2 is ANQGSEA. The CDR3 totals 13 residues. J gave up 7 bases and V 5 bases, and 8 bases lay outside the gene matches. The CDR3 protein is CSVIRQGGNEQFF. The DNA for the CDR3 is TGCAGCGTTATCCGACAGGGTGGGAATGAGCAGTTCTTC.

The chain has TRBV6-5 and TRBJ2-1; 7 bases agree with TRBD2. With V trimmed by 7 bases and J by 9 bases, 15 bases remained unmatched. The CDR3 covers 15 residues. Looked up from germline, CDR1 is MNHEY and CDR2 is SVGAGI. The CDR3 nucleotides are TGTGCCAGCACTATGGCCGGCGGGAGAGGCGGTGAGCAGTTCTTC. Protein product: CASTMAGGRGGEQFF.

This chain uses TRBV7-8 with TRBJ1-5, with D uncertain. Germline V gene sequence: CDR1 SGHVS, CDR2 FQNEAQ. The V and J ends lost 4 bases and 0 bases respectively, with 7 bases between them. The CDR3 is made up of 14 amino acids. The CDR3 region has the DNA TGTGCCAGCAGCTCCCAGTATAGCAATCAGCCCCAGCATTTT. Translating gives CASSSQYSNQPQHF.

This rearrangement joins TRBV19 to TRBJ1-2; the D gene is possibly TRBD1 (5 bases). The CDR3 is made up of 13 amino acids. With 2 bases removed from V and 8 bases from J, the gap between germline ends came to 12 bases. The germline V gene encodes CDR1 LNHDA and CDR2 SQIVND (reference sequence). CDR3 protein: CASSILGTGGYTF. For the CDR3, the DNA is TGTGCCAGTAGTATACTCGGGACGGGAGGCTACACCTTC.

The chain links TRBV9 to TRBJ1-1; a weak D match, TRBD1 (5 bases). This CDR3 comprises 15 residues. Trimming removed 4 bases at V and 0 bases at J, with 13 bases between. Germline assignment: CDR1 SGDLS and CDR2 YYNGEE. The CDR3 loop is CASSPRGQLNTEAFF. Here the CDR3 DNA reads TGTGCCAGCAGCCCCCGAGGACAACTGAACACTGAAGCTTTCTTT.